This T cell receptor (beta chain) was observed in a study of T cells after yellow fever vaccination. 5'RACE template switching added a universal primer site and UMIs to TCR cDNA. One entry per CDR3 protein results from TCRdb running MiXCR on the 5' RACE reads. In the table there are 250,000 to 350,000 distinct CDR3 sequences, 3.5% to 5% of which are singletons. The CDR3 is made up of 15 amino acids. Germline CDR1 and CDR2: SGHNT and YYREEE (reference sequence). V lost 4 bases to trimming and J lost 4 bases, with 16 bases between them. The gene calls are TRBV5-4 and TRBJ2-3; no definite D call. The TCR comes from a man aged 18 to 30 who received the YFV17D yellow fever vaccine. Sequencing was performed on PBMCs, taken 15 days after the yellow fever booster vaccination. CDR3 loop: CASSEIEHGPDTQYF. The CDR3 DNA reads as TGTGCCAGCAGCGAGATAGAACACGGCCCAGATACGCAGTATTTT.